This TCR beta chain was captured by sequencing in a study of T cell responses to AZD1222 COVID-19 vaccine. Study context: Analyses pooled second doses at about 4 or about 12 weeks. General study findings and limits: Clonal diversity may have been underestimated, and the donors were mostly white British, with more females than males. Spike-specific TCR breadth and depth went up after people got two AZD1222 doses.

Notes on this clone: Its antigen is undetermined.

The CDR3 has 12 amino acids. The germline gives CDR1 SNHLY, CDR2 FYNNEI. V lost 7 bases to trimming and J lost 0 bases, with 6 bases between them. The repertoire was sequenced with immunoSEQ multiplex PCR; TCRdb's copy has only in-frame clones and lacks some. The sample lists about 130,000 clones, approximately 90% occurring once. The source of this sequence is an adult in good health. The input for sequencing was peripheral blood, taken on day 0 of AZD1222 vaccination. The rearrangement joins TRBV2 to TRBJ1-1; weak D call: TRBD1 (5 bases). The CDR3: CASTGMNTEAFF. DNA of the CDR3: TGTGCCAGCACAGGGATGAACACTGAAGCTTTCTTT.